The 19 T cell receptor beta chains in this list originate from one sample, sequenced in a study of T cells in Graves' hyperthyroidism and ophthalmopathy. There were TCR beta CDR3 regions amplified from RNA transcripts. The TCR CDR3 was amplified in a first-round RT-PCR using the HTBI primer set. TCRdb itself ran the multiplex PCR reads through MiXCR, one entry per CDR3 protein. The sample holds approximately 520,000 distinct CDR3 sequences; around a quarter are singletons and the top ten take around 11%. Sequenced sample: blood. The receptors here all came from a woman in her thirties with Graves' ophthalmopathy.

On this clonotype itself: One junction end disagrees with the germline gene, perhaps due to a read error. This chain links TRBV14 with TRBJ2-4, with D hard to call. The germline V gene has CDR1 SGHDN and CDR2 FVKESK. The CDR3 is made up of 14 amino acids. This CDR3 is CASSQGTGWNIKYF. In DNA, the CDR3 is TGTGCCAGCAGCCAAGGAACGGGTTGGAACATTAAGTACTTC.

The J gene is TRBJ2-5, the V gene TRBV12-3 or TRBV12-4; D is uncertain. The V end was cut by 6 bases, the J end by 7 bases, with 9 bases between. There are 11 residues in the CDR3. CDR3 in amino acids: CASSYVGTQYF. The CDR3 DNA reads TGTGCCAGCAGCTACGTCGGGACCCAGTACTTC.

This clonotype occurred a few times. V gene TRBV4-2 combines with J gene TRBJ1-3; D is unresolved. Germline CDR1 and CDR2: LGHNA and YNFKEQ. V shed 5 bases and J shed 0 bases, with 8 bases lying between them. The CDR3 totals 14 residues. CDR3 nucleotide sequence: TGTGCCAGCAGCGACCAGAGCTCTGGAAACACCATATATTTT. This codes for CASSDQSSGNTIYF.

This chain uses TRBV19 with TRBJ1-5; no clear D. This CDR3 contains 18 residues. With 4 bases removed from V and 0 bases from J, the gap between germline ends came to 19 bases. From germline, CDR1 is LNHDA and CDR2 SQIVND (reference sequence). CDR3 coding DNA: TGTGCCAGTAGTACCAAAAAAATGGTGCAGTATAGCAATCAGCCCCAGCATTTT. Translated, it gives CASSTKKMVQYSNQPQHF.

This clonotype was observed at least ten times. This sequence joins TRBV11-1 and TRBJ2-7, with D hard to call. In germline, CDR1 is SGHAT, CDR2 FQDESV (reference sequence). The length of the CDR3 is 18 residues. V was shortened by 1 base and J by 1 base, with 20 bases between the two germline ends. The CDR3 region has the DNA TGTGCCAGCAGCTTAGGATCGCTTGTGGCGGTCTTTTCCTACGAGCAGTACTTC. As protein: CASSLGSLVAVFSYEQYF.

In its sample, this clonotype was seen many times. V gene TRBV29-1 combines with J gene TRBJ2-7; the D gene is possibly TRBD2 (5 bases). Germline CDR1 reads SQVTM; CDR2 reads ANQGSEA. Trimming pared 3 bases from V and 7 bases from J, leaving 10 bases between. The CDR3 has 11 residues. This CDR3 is CSVDSQREQYF. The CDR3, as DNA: TGCAGCGTTGATTCACAGCGGGAGCAGTACTTC.

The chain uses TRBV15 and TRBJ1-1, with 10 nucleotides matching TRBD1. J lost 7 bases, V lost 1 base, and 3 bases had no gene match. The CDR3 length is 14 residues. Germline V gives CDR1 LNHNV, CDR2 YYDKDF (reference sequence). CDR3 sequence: CATSRAGTGDEAFF. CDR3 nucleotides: TGTGCCACCAGCAGAGCCGGGACAGGGGATGAAGCTTTCTTT.

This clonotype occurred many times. In DNA form, the CDR3 reads TGTGCCAGCTCACCTTTCGACAGGGACGAGCAGTACTTC. Translated, it gives CASSPFDRDEQYF. The chain is built from TRBV18 and TRBJ2-7, with 7 bases fitting TRBD1. Germline V gene data show CDR1 as KGHSH and CDR2 as LQKENI. The CDR3 consists of 13 residues. V shed 3 bases and J 5 bases; nucleotides not matched to a gene: 4.

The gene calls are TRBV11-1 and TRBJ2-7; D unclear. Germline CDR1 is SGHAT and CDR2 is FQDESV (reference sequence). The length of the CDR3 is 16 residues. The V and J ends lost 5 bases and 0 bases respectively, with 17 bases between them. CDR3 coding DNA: TGTGCCAGCAGCCCGACGATCGGGCTCAACTCCTACGAGCAGTACTTC. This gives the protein CASSPTIGLNSYEQYF.

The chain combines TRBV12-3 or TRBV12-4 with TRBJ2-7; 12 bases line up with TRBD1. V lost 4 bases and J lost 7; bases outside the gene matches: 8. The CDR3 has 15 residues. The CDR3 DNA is TGTGCCAGCAGTTCACCGGGACAGGGGGCGAGGGAGCAGTACTTC. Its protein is CASSSPGQGAREQYF.

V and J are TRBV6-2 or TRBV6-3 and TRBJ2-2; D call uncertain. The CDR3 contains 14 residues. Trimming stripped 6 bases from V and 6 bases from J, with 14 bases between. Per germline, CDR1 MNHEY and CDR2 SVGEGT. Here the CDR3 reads CASRPALSAGELFF. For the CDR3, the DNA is TGTGCCAGCAGGCCGGCCCTTTCGGCCGGGGAGCTGTTTTTT.

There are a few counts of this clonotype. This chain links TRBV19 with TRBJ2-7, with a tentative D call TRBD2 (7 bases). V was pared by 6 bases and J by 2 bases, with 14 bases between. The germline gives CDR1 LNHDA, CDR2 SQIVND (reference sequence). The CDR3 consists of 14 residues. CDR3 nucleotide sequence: TGTGCCAGTAGGCCGAGGGGGGGGACCTACGAGCAGTACTTC. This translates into CASRPRGGTYEQYF.

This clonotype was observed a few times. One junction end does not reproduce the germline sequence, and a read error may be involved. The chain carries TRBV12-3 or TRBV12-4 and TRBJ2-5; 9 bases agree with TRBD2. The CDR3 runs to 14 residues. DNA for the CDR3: TGTGCCAGCAGTCTAGCGGGGCCACAAGAGACCCAGTACTTC. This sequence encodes CASSLAGPQETQYF.

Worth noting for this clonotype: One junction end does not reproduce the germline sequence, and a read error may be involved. CDR3 protein: CVSSPTGGGQPQHF. The CDR3 DNA is TGTGTCAGCAGCCCTACAGGGGGCGGGCAGCCCCAGCATTTT. The V call is TRBV9, the J call TRBJ1-5; 9 nucleotides match TRBD1. The germline CDR1 and CDR2 sequences are SGDLS and YYNGEE. The CDR3 covers 14 residues.

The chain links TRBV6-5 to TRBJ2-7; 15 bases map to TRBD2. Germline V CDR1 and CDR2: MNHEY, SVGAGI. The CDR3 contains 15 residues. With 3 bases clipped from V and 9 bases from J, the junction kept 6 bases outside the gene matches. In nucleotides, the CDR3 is TGTGCCAGCAGTTATACGGGACTAGCGGGGGGTCGGCAGTACTTC. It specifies CASSYTGLAGGRQYF.

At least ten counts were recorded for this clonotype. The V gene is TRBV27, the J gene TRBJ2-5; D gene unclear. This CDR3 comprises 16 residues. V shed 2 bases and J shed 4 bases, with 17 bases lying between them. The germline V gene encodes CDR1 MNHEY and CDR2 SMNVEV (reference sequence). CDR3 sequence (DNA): TGTGCCAGCAGTTTAAGTTTTCCTGGCCTGGGAGAGACCCAGTACTTC. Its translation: CASSLSFPGLGETQYF.

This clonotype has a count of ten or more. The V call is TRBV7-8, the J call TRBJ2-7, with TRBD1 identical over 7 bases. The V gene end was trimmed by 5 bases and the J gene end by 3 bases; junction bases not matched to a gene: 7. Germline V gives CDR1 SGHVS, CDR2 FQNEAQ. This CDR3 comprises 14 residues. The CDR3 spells CASSNQDRVYEQYF. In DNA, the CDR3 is TGTGCCAGCAGCAATCAAGACAGGGTCTACGAGCAGTACTTC.

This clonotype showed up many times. The CDR3 DNA is TGTGCCAGCAGGGGGGGTGCTGAGACCCAGTACTTC. Protein product: CASRGGAETQYF. This rearrangement joins TRBV7-2 to TRBJ2-5; TRBD2 might be the D (6 bases). The germline V and J ends were trimmed by 6 bases and 5 bases, with 10 bases remaining between them. CDR1 SGHTA and CDR2 FQGNSA come from the germline V gene. This CDR3 spans 12 amino acids.

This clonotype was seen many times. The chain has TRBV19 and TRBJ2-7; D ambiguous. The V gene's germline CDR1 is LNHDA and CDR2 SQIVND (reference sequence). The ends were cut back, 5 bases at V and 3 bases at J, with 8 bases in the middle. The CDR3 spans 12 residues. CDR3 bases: TGTGCCAGTAGTGGGGAAGACTACGAGCAGTACTTC. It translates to CASSGEDYEQYF.